Below, 16 T cell receptor beta chains from the same sample are listed, as sequenced in a study of human T cells and chemical hapten exposure. Using its own MiXCR run on the RACE reads, TCRdb lists one record per CDR3 protein. The sample shows about 51,000 distinct CDR3 sequences, roughly 8.8% of them seen only once. Regarding time point: pre-sensitization, week 0. Regarding treatment: therapeutic diphenylcyclopropenone sensitization with weekly scalp DPC. The sample in question was whole blood, obtained in connection with sensitization to the hapten diphenylcyclopropenone (DPC). The receptors derive from a middle-aged woman with alopecia areata. Some clones in this sample may be carry-over from other donors' samples.

In this sample, this clonotype turned up a few times. V and J are TRBV4-1 and TRBJ1-2; perhaps TRBD1 as D (5 bases). Trimming took off 11 bases at V and 8 bases at J, with 15 bases between the two ends. CDR3 length equals 11 residues. CDR1 MGHRA and CDR2 YSYEKL come from the germline V gene. The CDR3 DNA is TGCGCCGCGACGGGAGGGGTAGGCTACACCTTC. Its protein is CAATGGVGYTF.

In this sample, this clonotype turned up many times. V and J are TRBV20-1 and TRBJ2-1; D possibly corresponds to TRBD2 (7 bases). V was cut by 3 bases and J by 0 bases, with 15 bases left in between. The CDR3 covers 16 residues. Germline lookup yields CDR1 DFQATT and CDR2 SNEGSKA (reference sequence). CDR3: CSARGSGGASYNEQFF. In DNA, the CDR3 is TGCAGTGCTAGGGGCTCTGGGGGGGCCTCCTACAATGAGCAGTTCTTC.

This clonotype was picked up many times. The chain couples TRBV7-9 to TRBJ1-1; 12 bases match TRBD1. The CDR3 loop spans 17 amino acids. Germline CDR1 is SEHNR and CDR2 is FQNEAQ (reference sequence). With V trimmed by 2 bases and J by 4 bases, 8 bases remained unmatched. CDR3 DNA: TGTGCCAGCAGCTTACCGGGACAGGGGGCGCGGGGCACTGAAGCTTTCTTT. It encodes CASSLPGQGARGTEAFF.

This clonotype was recorded at least ten times. This chain joins TRBV19 and TRBJ2-5; the D is unclear. The CDR3 is made up of 13 amino acids. Trimming pared 5 bases from V and 2 bases from J, leaving 9 bases between. From germline, CDR1 is LNHDA and CDR2 SQIVND (reference sequence). CDR3 sequence (DNA): TGTGCCAGTAGTCCTTGGCAGCAAGAGACCCAGTACTTC. This encodes CASSPWQQETQYF.

This rearrangement joins TRBV7-9 to TRBJ2-3, with D hard to call. Germline-derived CDR1 and CDR2 are SEHNR and FQNEAQ (reference sequence). The CDR3 contains 12 residues. The V end was cut by 1 base, the J end by 11 bases, with 10 bases between. The DNA for the CDR3 is TGTGCCAGCAGCTTAGTGGGGTCTGAGCAGTATTTT. Its translation: CASSLVGSEQYF.

Ten or more counts support this clonotype. This chain uses TRBV12-3 or TRBV12-4 with TRBJ2-3; the match to TRBD1 covers 10 bases. The CDR3 is made up of 15 amino acids. V lost 6 bases to trimming and J lost 2 bases; unmatched junction nucleotides: 5. Here the CDR3 DNA reads TGTGCCAGCAGGGCGGACAGGGGGATCACAGATACGCAGTATTTT. Translated, it gives CASRADRGITDTQYF.

This clonotype was found many times. The genes are TRBV7-6 and TRBJ2-2, with 8 bases lining up with TRBD1. The CDR3 length is 16 residues. Germline CDR1 is SGHVS and CDR2 is FNYEAQ. V lost 5 bases, J lost 6 bases, and 11 bases stayed unmatched. Here the CDR3 reads CASSQKSTGAPGELFF. DNA for the CDR3: TGTGCCAGCAGCCAAAAGTCGACAGGGGCCCCCGGGGAGCTGTTTTTT. Complete variable domain (other parts from reference TRBV7-6 and TRBJ2-2): GAGVSQSPRYKVTKRGQDVALRCDPISGHVSLYWYRQALGQGPEFLTYFNYEAQQDKSGLPNDRFSAERPEGSISTLTIQRTEQRDSAMYRCASSQKSTGAPGELFFGEGSRLTVL.

This clonotype was found many times. V and J are TRBV5-8 and TRBJ2-1; D remains unclear. V was trimmed by 1 base and J by 10 bases, leaving 9 bases between them. Germline CDR1 reads SGHTS; CDR2 reads YDEGEE. The CDR3 has 12 amino acids. Here the CDR3 DNA reads TGTGCCAGCAGCTTGAGGCCCGCCGAGCAGTTCTTC. Encoded protein: CASSLRPAEQFF.

This sequence joins TRBV2 and TRBJ1-5; D is undetermined. Trimming took off 3 bases at V and 3 bases at J, with 9 bases between the two ends. The germline V gene encodes CDR1 SNHLY and CDR2 FYNNEI. The CDR3 is 14 amino acids. CDR3 protein: CASSDRAVNQPQHF. The CDR3 nucleotides read TGTGCCAGCAGTGACCGGGCAGTCAATCAGCCCCAGCATTTT.

This clonotype showed up many times. V is TRBV21-1 and J is TRBJ1-5. TRBV21-1 is annotated as a pseudogene. The CDR3 runs 17 residues. CDR3 loop: CASSKAQTLGGNQPQHF. CDR3 DNA sequence: TGTGCCAGCAGCAAAGCGCAAACACTTGGAGGCAATCAGCCCCAGCATTTT.

The rearrangement uses TRBV9 and TRBJ2-3; 11 bases map to TRBD2. This CDR3 contains 17 residues. From germline, CDR1 is SGDLS and CDR2 YYNGEE. Trimming at V came to 4 bases and at J to 6 bases, leaving 13 bases not matched to a gene. Written as DNA, the CDR3 is TGTGCCAGCAGCACCCAACCCGCACTAGCGGGGGCGGATACGCAGTATTTT. Translation: CASSTQPALAGADTQYF.

In its sample, this clonotype was seen a few times. CDR3 amino acids: CASSSSGGAEQFF. DNA for the CDR3: TGTGCCAGCAGTTCTTCCGGGGGGGCTGAGCAGTTCTTC. The V gene is TRBV12-3 or TRBV12-4, the J gene TRBJ2-1, with 8 bases fitting TRBD2. This CDR3 comprises 13 residues. J lost 9 bases, V lost 4 bases, and 5 bases had no gene match.

On this clonotype itself: One end of the junction fails to match germline, which may point to a read error. The rearrangement links TRBV5-6 to TRBJ1-1, with no clear D. CDR1 is SGHDT and CDR2 is YYEEEE in the germline V gene. The CDR3 runs 16 residues. CDR3 in amino acids: CVSSASLGSALTEAFF. CDR3 sequence (DNA): TGTGTCAGCAGTGCAAGCCTCGGGTCAGCGCTCACTGAAGCTTTCTTT.

This clonotype was found many times. This chain connects TRBV2 to TRBJ2-1; tentative D call: TRBD1 (6 bases). CDR3 length: 15 residues. CDR1 SNHLY and CDR2 FYNNEI come from the germline V gene. With 6 bases removed from V and 7 bases from J, the gap between germline ends came to 19 bases. This chain's CDR3 is CASSSRAQGSNEQFF. The CDR3 DNA sequence: TGTGCCAGCAGCTCTAGGGCTCAGGGGTCTAATGAGCAGTTCTTC.

This clonotype was recorded only once. The CDR3 protein is CASSQGRQGLDTEAFF. The CDR3 DNA sequence: TGCGCCAGCAGCCAAGGAAGACAGGGGCTGGACACTGAAGCTTTCTTT. The chain has TRBV4-1 and TRBJ1-1; 8 bases line up with TRBD1. V dropped 1 base and J dropped 3; count of bases not matched to a gene: 7. The CDR3 extends over 16 amino acids. In germline, CDR1 is MGHRA, CDR2 YSYEKL.

This clonotype was detected ten times or more. V is TRBV6-2 or TRBV6-3 and J is TRBJ1-4; no clear D gene. Trimming shortened V by 7 bases and J by 10 bases, and 16 bases separated the two germline ends. The CDR3 consists of 13 residues. The germline V gene encodes CDR1 MNHEY and CDR2 SVGEGT. This chain's CDR3 is CASKGTAVGKLFF. The DNA for the CDR3 is TGTGCCAGCAAGGGAACAGCCGTAGGAAAACTGTTTTTT.